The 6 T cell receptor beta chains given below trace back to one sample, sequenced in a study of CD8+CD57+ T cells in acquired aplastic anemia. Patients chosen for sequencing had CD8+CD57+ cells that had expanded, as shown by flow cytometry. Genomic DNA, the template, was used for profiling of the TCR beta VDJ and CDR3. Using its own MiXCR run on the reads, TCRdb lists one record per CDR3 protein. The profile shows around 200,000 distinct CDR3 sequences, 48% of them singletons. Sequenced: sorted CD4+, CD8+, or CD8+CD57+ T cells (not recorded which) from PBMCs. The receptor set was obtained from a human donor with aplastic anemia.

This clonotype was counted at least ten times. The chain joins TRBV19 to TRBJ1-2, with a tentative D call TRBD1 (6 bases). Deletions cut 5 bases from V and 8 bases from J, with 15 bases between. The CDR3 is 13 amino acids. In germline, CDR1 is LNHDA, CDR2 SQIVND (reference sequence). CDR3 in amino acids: CASSFSSGVGYTF. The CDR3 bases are TGTGCCAGTAGTTTTTCCTCAGGGGTAGGCTACACCTTC.

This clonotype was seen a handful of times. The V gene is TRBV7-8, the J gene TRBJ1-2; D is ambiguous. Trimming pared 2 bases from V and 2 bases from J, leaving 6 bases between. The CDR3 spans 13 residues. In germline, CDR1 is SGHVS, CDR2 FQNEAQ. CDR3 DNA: TGTGCCAGCAGCTTACGGGCCAACTATGGCTACACCTTC. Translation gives CASSLRANYGYTF.

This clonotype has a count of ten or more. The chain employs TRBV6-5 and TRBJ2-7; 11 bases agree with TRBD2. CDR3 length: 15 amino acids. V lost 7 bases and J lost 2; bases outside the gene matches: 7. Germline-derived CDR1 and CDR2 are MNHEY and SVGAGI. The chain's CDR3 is CASTYLLAGAYEQYF. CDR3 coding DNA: TGTGCCAGCACCTACTTACTAGCGGGGGCCTACGAGCAGTACTTC.

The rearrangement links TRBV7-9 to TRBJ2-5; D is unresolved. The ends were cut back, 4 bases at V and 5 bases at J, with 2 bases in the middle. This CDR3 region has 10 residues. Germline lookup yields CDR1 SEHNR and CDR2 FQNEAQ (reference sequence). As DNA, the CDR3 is TGTGCCAGCAGCTCCGAGACCCAGTACTTC. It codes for CASSSETQYF. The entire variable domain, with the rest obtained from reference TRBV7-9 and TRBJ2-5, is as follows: DTGVSQNPRHKITKRGQNVTFRCDPISEHNRLYWYRQTLGQGPEFLTYFQNEAQLEKSRLLSDRFSAERPKGSFSTLEIQRTEQGDSAMYLCASSSETQYFGPGTRLLVL.

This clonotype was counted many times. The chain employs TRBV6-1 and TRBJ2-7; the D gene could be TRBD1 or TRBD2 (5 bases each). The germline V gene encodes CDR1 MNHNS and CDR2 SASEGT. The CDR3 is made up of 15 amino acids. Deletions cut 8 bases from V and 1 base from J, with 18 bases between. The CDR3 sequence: CASGVNRDPSYEQYF. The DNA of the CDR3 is TGTGCCAGCGGAGTAAACCGGGACCCTTCCTACGAGCAGTACTTC.

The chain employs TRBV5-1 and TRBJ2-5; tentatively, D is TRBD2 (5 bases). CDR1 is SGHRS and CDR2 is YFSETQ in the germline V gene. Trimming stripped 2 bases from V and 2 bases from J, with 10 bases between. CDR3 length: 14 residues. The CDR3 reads CASSLRTLQETQYF. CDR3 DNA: TGCGCCAGCAGCTTAAGGACTTTACAAGAGACCCAGTACTTC.